This TCR beta chain was retrieved from a study of tumor-infiltrating lymphocytes in primary liver carcinoma (dated by TCRdb to the late 2010s). Turning to the overall study: The five patients, three men and two women aged 30 to 69 years, had hepatocellular carcinoma (four) or combined HCC and intrahepatic cholangiocarcinoma (one). Tumors of the five patients were stage T1-T3 N0M0 with maximum diameters of roughly 4.2 to 11 cm. Roughly 3.5 to 7.5 million productive TCRbeta reads were obtained per sample, and no significant difference in read depth was found between tissue types. Across five regions of each liver tumor, along with adjacent normal tissue and blood, the study brought together TCRbeta repertoire sequencing, expression microarrays and whole-exome sequencing. TCRbeta repertoire sequencing covered 35 specimens from 5 patients: 25 or so tumor regions, 5 adjacent noncancerous liver tissues and 5 peripheral blood samples. Agilent mRNA microarray profiling was performed on the 25 tumor region samples to relate TCRbeta repertoire diversity to the local molecular phenotype. Repertoires from technical replicates were highly reproducible, with mean shared-clone rates approximately 0.88 and correlation coefficients above 0.95.

Without any cell sorting, total RNA and DNA were extracted together from around 18-30 mg of bulk tissue using the AllPrep DNA/RNA mini kit. Between late 2015 and 2016, 4 to 6 patients in China with histopathologically diagnosed primary liver carcinoma had surgical resection. Patients had chronic HBV infection and were treatment-naive at sampling. Each tumor was sampled at five spatially separated regions: the tumor centre plus the superior, inferior, left-lateral and right-lateral poles. More than 90% viable tumor cells were found by histology in every tumor sample. Each fresh piece of tumor and adjacent tissue was cut in two, with one half stored in RNAlater at -80 degrees C and the other half sent for histology. Overall study results and their limits: Bulk unsorted samples precluded comparing CD4+ and CD8+ T cell repertoires. Only a few patients were included in the study, and the authors note that the findings should be validated in a larger study. Only about 7.5-25% of top clones were found in all five regions of a tumor, suggesting spatial heterogeneity of tumor-infiltrating T cells. Consistent with antigen-driven expansion, pairs of tumor regions showed higher repertoire overlap (mean roughly 35%) than either tumor-adjacent pairs (about 17%) or tumor-blood pairs (around 14%). The top 250 clones accounted for a significantly greater share of the repertoire in tumors than in blood (p = 0.039). Only the TCR beta chain was sequenced, which likely underestimates true repertoire diversity because unpaired alpha chains were not captured.

TCRbeta-specific cDNA was reverse-transcribed from roughly 500 ng total RNA using a constant-region primer and ProtoScript II reverse transcriptase. Three nested multiplex PCR rounds, following a slightly modified ARM-PCR procedure, were used to build the TCRbeta libraries. Multiplex TRBV1-TRBV30 forward primers and a Cbeta reverse primer were used in the first two PCR rounds, each of which was run for around 10 cycles. Sample barcodes and Illumina adapters were attached in a final 25-cycle PCR using Deep VentR polymerase. Before sequencing, amplicons of 200-500 bp were purified from gel using a QIAquick gel extraction kit. TCRbeta amplicons were sequenced on an Illumina HiSeq 2500 with 250-bp paired-end reads. Concerning the study's data processing: Trimmomatic v0.33 was used to quality-trim the reads, and FLASH v1.2.11 was used to merge paired reads so that full CDR3 sequences could be recovered. V, D and J germline segments were assigned to the rearranged TCRbeta sequences using MiGEC v1.2.1b. VDJtools v1.0.0 computed clonotype statistics and Shannon-Wiener diversity indices. Except for diversity analysis, only the 250 most abundant clonotypes of each sample were used in subsequent analyses to reduce sampling bias. TCRdb reprocessing: public reads trimmed at Q25 with fastp, clones called with MiXCR, in-frame beta chains kept. Rows are combined by CDR3 protein, so each entry shows the most common genes and DNA. The V and J calls and clone size come from TCRdb's table, not from the authors' own analysis. For this sample there are more than 45,000 distinct CDR3 sequences; around 77% appear just once. Around 22% of the sample is in the top ten clones.

As to this clonotype: What this receptor recognizes is not known. Base qualities are not provided; no much larger clone lies one nucleotide away.

V is cut by 10 bases and J by 4 bases, and the space between the germline ends is 10 bases. The germline V gene specifies MNHEY as CDR1 and SVGEGT as CDR2. The CDR3 spans 11 residues, from the cysteine through the phenylalanine. Only CDR3 DNA remains: 33 bases, in frame from the first base. The sequence was obtained from a man aged 35 to 55 with primary liver carcinoma and hepatitis B virus infection. The chain is encoded by TRBV6-2 or TRBV6-3 joined to TRBJ1-1; the D gene is unclear. The sequenced sample consisted of liver tumor tissue from sampling region 5. The cell subset or site label of this sample denotes: tumor region T5, tumor centre. The CDR3 protein sequence reads: CANTQGTEAFF. The DNA sequence is TGTGCCAATACCCAAGGCACTGAAGCTTTCTTT.